The 21 T cell receptor beta chains presented below share a single source sample, sequenced in a study of blood T cell repertoires in COVID-19 (dated by TCRdb to the early 2020s). The library was prepared using the immunoSEQ multiplex PCR assay. TCRdb obtained this table from immuneACCESS and retained in-frame rearrangements with V and J assigned. These tables miss some clones; where compared with another copy, unresolved V genes account for less than half of the shortfall, and the remainder is unexplained. The sample table holds roughly 400,000 clones, of which approximately 87% were seen once. The ten largest clonotypes hold about 2.3% of the sample. Material for sequencing was peripheral blood. The receptor source for this set is a woman aged 55-70 years with COVID-19, enrolled during active disease.

CDR3 loop: CASSIPRDSPDQDTQYF. The CDR3, as DNA: TGTGCCAGCAGCATACCCCGGGACAGCCCCGACCAAGATACGCAGTATTTT. The chain carries TRBV7-8 and TRBJ2-3; 7 bases are a match to TRBD1. The germline CDR1 and CDR2 sequences are SGHVS and FQNEAQ. CDR3 size: 17 residues. J gave up 5 bases and V 5 bases, and 16 bases lay outside the gene matches.

This chain links TRBV12-1 with TRBJ1-5; TRBD1 was called by the table and not checked on the DNA. TRBV12-1 is a documented pseudogene. The CDR3 contains 13 residues. This CDR3 is CASSSTGNQPQHF. In nucleotides, the CDR3 is TGTGCCAGCAGTTCGACAGGCAATCAGCCCCAGCATTTT.

This CDR3 is CASSDTGSVAEAFF. CDR3 nucleotide sequence: TGTGCCAGCAGTGATACAGGGTCGGTAGCTGAAGCTTTCTTT. The chain carries TRBV6-1 and TRBJ1-1, with TRBD1 as a possible D gene (6 bases). The germline V and J ends were trimmed by 3 bases and 6 bases, with 14 bases remaining between them. This CDR3 region has 14 residues. The germline gives CDR1 MNHNS, CDR2 SASEGT.

The chain couples TRBV4-2 to TRBJ1-4; D possibly corresponds to TRBD1 (5 bases). The length of the CDR3 is 16 residues. Trimming cost V 3 bases and J 4 bases, with 15 bases left between them. Germline-derived CDR1 and CDR2 are LGHNA and YNFKEQ. CDR3 sequence (DNA): TGTGCCAGCAGCCAGTTTGGGGCCCTGGGTAATGAAAAACTGTTTTTT. It is translated as CASSQFGALGNEKLFF.

In its sample, this clone was seen a few times. J is TRBJ2-7 and V is TRBV4-2; possibly TRBD2 for D (6 bases). The ends were cut back, 4 bases at V and 3 bases at J, with 19 bases in the middle. Looked up from germline, CDR1 is LGHNA and CDR2 is YNFKEQ. The CDR3 totals 16 residues. The CDR3, as DNA: TGTGCCAGCAGCCGACAGTCTAGGGAGACTAGCTACGAGCAGTACTTC. It yields the protein CASSRQSRETSYEQYF.

The V gene is TRBV5-1, the J gene TRBJ1-2; 10 bases match TRBD1. The CDR3 is made up of 14 amino acids. V lost 4 bases and J lost 8; bases outside the gene matches: 8. Germline CDR1 reads SGHRS; CDR2 reads YFSETQ. CDR3 DNA: TGCGCCAGCAGCCAAATGACAGGGGGCGGAGGCTACACCTTC. Translating it yields CASSQMTGGGGYTF.

The V and J genes are TRBV5-4 and TRBJ2-7; D gene ambiguous. This CDR3 contains 14 residues. V shed 1 base and J shed 0 bases, with 8 bases lying between them. Germline V gene lookup returns CDR1 SGHNT and CDR2 YYREEE (reference sequence). CDR3: CASSLSGGSYEQYF. Written as DNA, the CDR3 is TGTGCCAGCAGCTTGAGTGGCGGCTCCTACGAGCAGTACTTC.

V is TRBV6-5 and J is TRBJ2-7; 12 positions agree with TRBD2. Germline V gene lookup returns CDR1 MNHEY and CDR2 SVGAGI. V lost 0 bases and J lost 7; bases outside the gene matches: 4. The length of the CDR3 is 15 residues. The CDR3 loop is CASSYSLAGGREQYF. CDR3 in DNA: TGTGCCAGCAGTTACTCTCTAGCGGGGGGGCGGGAGCAGTACTTC.

This clone was observed once. The chain has TRBV19 and TRBJ2-6; no firm D call. CDR3 length: 13 amino acids. V lost 6 bases to trimming and J lost 0 bases, with 3 bases between them. The germline CDR1 and CDR2 sequences are LNHDA and SQIVND (reference sequence). CDR3 DNA: TGTGCCAGTAGGAGCTCTGGGGCCAACGTCCTGACTTTC. It encodes CASRSSGANVLTF.

The rearrangement links TRBV10-3 to TRBJ2-2, with no clear D. The CDR3 is 14 amino acids. Germline CDR1 ENHRY, CDR2 SYGVKD. Trimming stripped 2 bases from V and 1 base from J, with 5 bases between. Here the CDR3 DNA reads TGTGCCATCAGTGAGAGAGGGAACACCGGGGAGCTGTTTTTT. Protein sequence: CAISERGNTGELFF.

The chain uses TRBV27 and TRBJ2-5; 7 bases are shared with TRBD1. The CDR3 sequence is 15 residues long. Germline V CDR1 and CDR2: MNHEY, SMNVEV (reference sequence). V trimming: 4 bases; J trimming: 3 bases; junction bases outside the gene matches: 8. The CDR3 loop reads CASSSYNTGEETQYF. The CDR3 DNA sequence: TGTGCCAGCAGTTCCTACAATACAGGGGAAGAGACCCAGTACTTC.

The V call is TRBV4-1, the J call TRBJ1-3; D is ambiguous. Between the trimmed V and J ends, which lost 4 bases and 0 bases, there was a span of 16 bases. The CDR3 length is 17 residues. The germline V gene encodes CDR1 MGHRA and CDR2 YSYEKL. CDR3 in amino acids: CASSRLAGRVSGNTIYF. CDR3 DNA sequence: TGCGCCAGCAGCCGCCTGGCGGGAAGAGTCTCTGGAAACACCATATATTTT.

The rearrangement joins TRBV18 to TRBJ2-1; 7 bases agree with TRBD2. The V gene's germline CDR1 is KGHSH and CDR2 LQKENI. After removal of 5 bases from V and 4 bases from J, the junction contained 11 bases not matched to a gene. The CDR3 is 16 amino acids. The CDR3 spells CASSSLAALTYNEQFF. The CDR3 DNA is TGTGCCAGCTCATCCCTAGCGGCCTTAACATACAATGAGCAGTTCTTC.

The genes are TRBV5-1 and TRBJ1-1; tentative D call: TRBD1 (6 bases). Germline V gives CDR1 SGHRS, CDR2 YFSETQ. Trimming cost V 1 base and J 1 base, with 14 bases left between them. The CDR3 spans 16 residues. CDR3 nucleotides: TGCGCCAGCAGCTTGACCTCCGGGACACCGAACACTGAAGCTTTCTTT. Its protein is CASSLTSGTPNTEAFF.

The chain joins TRBV6-5 to TRBJ2-6; 7 bases align to TRBD1. V shed 10 bases and J 0 bases; nucleotides not matched to a gene: 6. The germline V gene has CDR1 MNHEY and CDR2 SVGAGI. The CDR3 runs to 15 residues. CDR3 protein: CATGTARSGANVLTF. Written as DNA, the CDR3 is TGTGCCACCGGGACAGCGCGCTCTGGGGCCAACGTCCTGACTTTC.

CDR3 coding DNA: TGTGCCAGCAGGGACTTCGTTGGCTACACCTTC. Translation gives CASRDFVGYTF. The V and J genes are TRBV19 and TRBJ1-2; tentatively, D is TRBD1 (5 bases). The V gene's germline CDR1 is LNHDA and CDR2 SQIVND (reference sequence). The CDR3 covers 11 residues. The V and J ends lost 9 bases and 7 bases respectively, with 12 bases between them. The whole variable domain, filled in from reference TRBV19 and TRBJ1-2, reads DGGITQSPKYLFRKEGQNVTLSCEQNLNHDAMYWYRQDPGQGLRLIYYSQIVNDFQKGDIAEGYSVSREKKESFPLTVTSAQKNPTAFYLCASRDFVGYTFGSGTRLTVV.

CDR3 residues: CASSLAWTGEQYF. The CDR3 nucleotides read TGTGCCAGCAGCTTAGCCTGGACAGGCGAGCAGTACTTC. The rearrangement links TRBV7-9 to TRBJ2-7; 7 bases align to TRBD1. J lost 6 bases, V lost 0 bases, and 2 bases had no gene match. This CDR3 comprises 13 residues. CDR1 and CDR2 from the germline V gene are SEHNR and FQNEAQ (reference sequence). Complete variable domain (other parts from reference TRBV7-9 and TRBJ2-7): DTGVSQNPRHKITKRGQNVTFRCDPISEHNRLYWYRQTLGQGPEFLTYFQNEAQLEKSRLLSDRFSAERPKGSFSTLEIQRTEQGDSAMYLCASSLAWTGEQYFGPGTRLTVT.

CDR3 amino acids: CASSPRDREDTEAFF. As DNA, the CDR3 is TGTGCCAGCAGCCCCCGGGACAGGGAGGACACTGAAGCTTTCTTT. The rearrangement joins TRBV9 to TRBJ1-1; 9 bases fit TRBD1. The ends lost 4 bases at V and 3 bases at J; junction bases unmatched: 7. The CDR3 is 15 residues long. Germline lookup yields CDR1 SGDLS and CDR2 YYNGEE.

The V gene is TRBV6-2 or TRBV6-3, the J gene TRBJ1-2; 7 nucleotides line up with TRBD1. This CDR3 is built from 16 residues. From germline, CDR1 is MNHEY and CDR2 SVGEGT. Trimming took 4 bases from V and 4 from J; bases not matched to a gene: 12. CDR3 in amino acids: CASSWTGTESFYGYTF. CDR3 in DNA: TGTGCCAGCAGTTGGACCGGGACAGAAAGTTTCTATGGCTACACCTTC.

This chain connects TRBV19 to TRBJ1-5, with D hard to call. This CDR3 contains 12 residues. CDR1 is LNHDA, CDR2 SQIVND, per germline (reference sequence). V gave up 3 bases and J gave up 4 bases, with 4 bases separating them. Here the CDR3 DNA reads TGTGCCAGTAGTATTGAGAATCAGCCCCAGCATTTT. It specifies CASSIENQPQHF.

The chain has TRBV6-2 or TRBV6-3 and TRBJ1-5; 7 nucleotides match TRBD1. Germline assignment: CDR1 MNHEY and CDR2 SVGEGT. The CDR3 loop spans 15 amino acids. V lost 7 bases and J lost 3; bases outside the gene matches: 9. CDR3 bases: TGTGCCAGCACCCCCTCGACAGGGTACAATCAGCCCCAGCATTTT. Its translation: CASTPSTGYNQPQHF.